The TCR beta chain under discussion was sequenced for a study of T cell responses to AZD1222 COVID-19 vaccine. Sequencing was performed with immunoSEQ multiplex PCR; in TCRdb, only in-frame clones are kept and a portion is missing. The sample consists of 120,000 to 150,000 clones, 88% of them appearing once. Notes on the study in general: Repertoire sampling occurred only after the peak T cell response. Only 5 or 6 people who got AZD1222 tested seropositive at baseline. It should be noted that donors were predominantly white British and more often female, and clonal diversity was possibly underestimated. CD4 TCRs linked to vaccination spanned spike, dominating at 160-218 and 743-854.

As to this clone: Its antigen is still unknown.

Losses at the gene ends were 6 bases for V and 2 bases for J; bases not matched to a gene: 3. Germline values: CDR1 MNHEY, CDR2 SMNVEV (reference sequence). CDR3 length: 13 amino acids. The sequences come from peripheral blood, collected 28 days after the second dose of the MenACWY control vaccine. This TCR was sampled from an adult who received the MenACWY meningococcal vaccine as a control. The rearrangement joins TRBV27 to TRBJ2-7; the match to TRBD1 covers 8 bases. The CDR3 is CASRTRGPYEQYF. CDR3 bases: TGTGCCAGCAGAACCAGGGGGCCCTACGAGCAGTACTTC.